This TCR beta chain originates from a study of post-analysis software for immune sequencing data. Unique molecular identifiers were carried by the TCR beta cDNA libraries. Some 500,000 cDNA molecules were recovered from an input of 1 to 10 million T cells. TCRdb analysed the PCR reads with MiXCR anew, one entry per CDR3 protein. Counted here are a few hundred thousand distinct CDR3 sequences, over 35% occurring once; the ten biggest clones make up 12%. The V and J ends lost 6 bases and 0 bases respectively, with 15 bases between them. The CDR3 has 15 amino acids. CDR1 and CDR2 from the germline V gene are DFQATT and SNEGSKA (reference sequence). Comment on this clonotype: The antigen is not known.

Overall study results and limits: A significant reduction in normalized Chao1 diversity was observed in multiple sclerosis patients versus controls. Among roughly five TRBV segments more frequent in patients than controls were TRBV5-6, TRBV5-1 and TRBV20-1.

This clonotype originated in a girl aged 5-17 years with multiple sclerosis. The specimen sequenced was blood. The chain recombines TRBV20-1 with TRBJ1-5, with unresolved D. CDR3 sequence reads: CSAEREAYSNQPQHF. For the CDR3, the DNA is TGCAGTGCCGAGCGGGAAGCTTATAGCAATCAGCCCCAGCATTTT.